This T cell receptor (beta chain) appears in the sequencing data of a study of OX40 agonist ivuxolimab in advanced cancers. On the study more broadly: The patients' treatment was ivuxolimab, an agonistic anti-OX40 (CD134) antibody. Hepatocellular carcinoma, melanoma, renal cell or head and neck cancer was diagnosed in the dose-escalation patients.

V shed 5 bases and J 3 bases; nucleotides not matched to a gene: 4. CDR1 is SGHNT and CDR2 is YENEEA in the germline V gene. CDR3 size: 16 residues. The data were produced by immunoSEQ multiplex PCR, yet TCRdb's version contains in-frame clones alone and is incomplete. The sample contains about 22,000 clones, roughly 80% of which appear only once. V is TRBV11-3 and J is TRBJ2-1; TRBD2 aligns across 13 bases. Sequenced material: CD4+ or CD8+ T cells sorted from blood, taken in a trial of the OX40 agonist ivuxolimab. The receptor comes from an adult with an advanced solid tumor such as melanoma, head and neck, liver or kidney cancer. CDR3 bases: TGTGCCAGCAGCATTTGGACTAGCGGGAGCTACAATGAGCAGTTCTTC. It encodes CASSIWTSGSYNEQFF.